The sequence of this TCR beta chain was determined in a study of tumor-infiltrating lymphocytes in primary liver carcinoma. Study context: The patient group consisted of men and women aged 30 to 69 years. Whole-study findings and limits: In tumor-adjacent and tumor-blood pairs, overlap was lower than in tumor region pairs.

Blood RNA was derived from unsorted whole blood, and germline DNA was extracted too. Comment on this clonotype: Its antigen is as yet unknown. This may stem from a read error, because a much larger clone lies one nucleotide away.

The CDR3 is 12 residues long. Germline CDR1 reads SQVTM; CDR2 reads ANQGSEA. The V gene lost 4 bases and the J gene lost 4 bases, with 10 bases spanning the gap. Constant-region priming of about 500 ng total RNA yielded TCR beta cDNA. Construction of TCR beta libraries relied on three successive nested multiplex PCR rounds employing slightly modified ARM-PCR. Forward primers for TRBV1-TRBV30 and a C-beta reverse primer served the first two PCR rounds, at around 9 cycles each. Via MiXCR, TCRdb re-called the multiplex PCR reads, giving one row per CDR3 protein. Seen here are 250,000 to 400,000 distinct CDR3 sequences, 65% observed once, and the top ten hold approximately 9.4%.

The specimen sequenced was peripheral blood. The sequence came from a middle-aged man with primary liver carcinoma and hepatitis B virus infection. The chain has TRBV29-1 and TRBJ2-5, with D uncertain. This chain's CDR3 is CSVAVRRETQYF. The CDR3 DNA follows: TGCAGCGTTGCTGTCAGACGAGAGACCCAGTACTTC. Variable domain in full (rest from reference TRBV29-1 and TRBJ2-5): SAVISQKPSRDICQRGTSLTIQCQVDSQVTMMFWYRQQPGQSLTLIATANQGSEATYESGFVIDKFPISRPNLTFSTLTVSNMSPEDSSIYLCSVAVRRETQYFGPGTRLLVL.